What follows are 10 T cell receptor beta chains derived from one specimen sequenced in a study of blood T cell repertoires in COVID-19. The assay was immunoSEQ multiplex PCR, and TCRdb's table has in-frame clones only and misses some. The repertoire holds 200,000 to 300,000 clones, with approximately 86% as singletons. The sample was peripheral blood. The receptors shown here come from a woman aged 60-75 years with COVID-19, enrolled during active disease.

V gene TRBV7-2 combines with J gene TRBJ1-4; unclear D gene. CDR1 is SGHTA, CDR2 FQGNSA, per germline. The CDR3 loop spans 14 amino acids. The V end lost 5 bases, the J end lost 0 bases, and 7 bases lay between the germline ends. The CDR3 bases are TGTGCCAGCAGCCTGGGAGCAACTAATGAAAAACTGTTTTTT. It yields the protein CASSLGATNEKLFF. The full variable domain, rest sourced from reference TRBV7-2 and TRBJ1-4, is GAGVSQSPSNKVTEKGKDVELRCDPISGHTALYWYRQSLGQGLEFLIYFQGNSAPDKSGLPSDRFSAERTGGSVSTLTIQRTQQEDSAVYLCASSLGATNEKLFFGSGTQLSVL.

This clone was detected only once. This chain links TRBV28 with TRBJ2-7; 10 bases line up with TRBD2. This CDR3 has 16 residues. Germline lookup yields CDR1 MDHEN and CDR2 SYDVKM. V dropped 1 base and J dropped 6; count of bases not matched to a gene: 9. The CDR3 here is CASSLLGSGRNGEQYF. CDR3 DNA sequence: TGTGCCAGCAGTTTATTGGGTAGCGGGAGGAATGGCGAGCAGTACTTC.

This chain uses TRBV9 with TRBJ2-1; a possible D gene is TRBD2 (6 bases). CDR3 size: 15 residues. Germline-derived CDR1 and CDR2 are SGDLS and YYNGEE. The V and J ends lost 2 bases and 6 bases respectively, with 15 bases between them. CDR3 bases: TGTGCCAGCAGCGTGGGACTCCATGAAACCAATGAGCAGTTCTTC. Translated: CASSVGLHETNEQFF.

The V gene is TRBV7-3, the J gene TRBJ1-2; D is perhaps TRBD1 (6 bases). Trimming left V 0 bases short and J 4 bases short, with 12 bases between. This CDR3 is built from 15 residues. Germline V gene data show CDR1 as SGHTA and CDR2 as FQGTGA. CDR3 nucleotides: TGTGCCAGCAGCTTAACCTCCGACAGGTCCTATGGCTACACCTTC. This translates into CASSLTSDRSYGYTF. Looking up the rest from reference TRBV7-3 and TRBJ1-2 gives the full variable domain: GAGVSQTPSNKVTEKGKYVELRCDPISGHTALYWYRQSLGQGPEFLIYFQGTGAADDSGLPNDRFFAVRPEGSVSTLKIQRTERGDSAVYLCASSLTSDRSYGYTFGSGTRLTVV.

This clone was counted a few times. The chain is built from TRBV28 and TRBJ1-2, with D hard to call. The germline V gene has CDR1 MDHEN and CDR2 SYDVKM. The V end was cut by 2 bases, the J end by 5 bases, with 15 bases between. The CDR3 has 15 residues. This CDR3 reads CASSLPAGEGYGYTF. In DNA, the CDR3 is TGTGCCAGCAGTTTACCTGCCGGGGAGGGATATGGCTACACCTTC.

The chain couples TRBV27 to TRBJ1-5; D is uncertain. Trimming cost V 8 bases and J 0 bases, with 8 bases left between them. This CDR3 spans 13 amino acids. Germline V gene lookup returns CDR1 MNHEY and CDR2 SMNVEV (reference sequence). The CDR3 DNA follows: TGTGCCAGCGCATCCTATAGCAATCAGCCCCAGCATTTT. Protein: CASASYSNQPQHF.

The rearrangement links TRBV2 to TRBJ1-4; D ambiguous. Germline values: CDR1 SNHLY, CDR2 FYNNEI. The CDR3 loop spans 15 amino acids. Trimming took off 6 bases at V and 6 bases at J, with 17 bases between the two ends. The CDR3 bases are TGTGCCAGCAGCCTCGCGGGGAGCTCCGATGAAAAACTGTTTTTT. Translation: CASSLAGSSDEKLFF.

This chain links TRBV27 with TRBJ1-1, with D unresolved. Germline V CDR1 and CDR2: MNHEY, SMNVEV (reference sequence). V lost 1 base and J lost 0, with 6 bases in between. The CDR3 runs 14 residues. The chain's CDR3 is CASSLFRLNTEAFF. CDR3 in DNA: TGTGCCAGCAGTTTATTCAGGCTGAACACTGAAGCTTTCTTT.

Concerning this clone: This same CDR3 is encoded by further DNA sequences in the sample. The genes are TRBV28 and TRBJ1-2; maybe TRBD1 (5 bases). Trimming left V 3 bases short and J 8 bases short, with 10 bases between. Germline V gene sequence: CDR1 MDHEN, CDR2 SYDVKM. This CDR3 has 12 amino acids. CDR3 in DNA: TGTGCCAGCAGTTTTAGGGGTAACGGCTACACCTTC. Its protein product is CASSFRGNGYTF.

The chain recombines TRBV9 with TRBJ2-2, with D possibly TRBD1 on 6 matching bases. Germline assignment: CDR1 SGDLS and CDR2 YYNGEE. V lost 8 bases and J lost 3, with 11 bases in between. The CDR3 covers 13 residues. CDR3 protein: CASNREHTGELFF. For the CDR3, the DNA is TGTGCCAGTAACAGGGAGCACACCGGGGAGCTGTTTTTT.